This is a list of T cell receptor beta chains from one sample in a study of vaccination and CD4 T cells after COVID-19. TCRdb recomputed calls from the PCR reads with MiXCR, one row per CDR3 protein. The sample has around 20,000 distinct CDR3 sequences, about 45% seen once. No antigen has been assigned to these receptors. Sequenced sample: cultured CD4+ T cells from blood. Every receptor here comes from a human donor with COVID-19. The CDR3 runs from the conserved cysteine through the conserved F or W. The D gene is left open where the match is weak. Not every row has a clone size; where given, it reads once, few, many or a size class.

V gene,clone size,D gene,J gene,CDR3 protein,CDR3 DNA
TRBV20-1,medium-sized,NA,TRBJ1-1,CSAIPRLEAFF,TGCAGTGCTATTCCGCGGCTGGAAGCTTTCTTT
TRBV19,NA,NA,TRBJ2-7,CASSIILAGEQYF,TGTGCCAGTAGTATTATTTTGGCGGGAGAGCAGTACTTC
TRBV20-1,NA,TRBD2,TRBJ2-3,CSARDFLAGRTDTQYF,TGCAGTGCTCGGGACTTTTTAGCGGGGCGCACAGATACGCAGTATTTT
TRBV10-3,few,NA,TRBJ2-7,CATQKQGYEQYF,TGTGCCACCCAAAAACAGGGCTACGAGCAGTACTTC
TRBV7-9,NA,NA,TRBJ2-7,CASSSGKGTYEQYF,TGTGCCAGCAGCTCAGGGAAGGGAACCTACGAGCAGTACTTC
TRBV24-1,NA,TRBD1,TRBJ2-3,CATSDSPGQGADTQYF,TGTGCCACCAGTGATTCCCCGGGACAGGGGGCCGATACGCAGTATTTT
TRBV19,NA,TRBD1,TRBJ2-3,CASSIRQGEQYF,TGTGCCAGTAGTATTAGGCAGGGGGAGCAGTATTTT
TRBV11-2,NA,NA,TRBJ2-3,CASSLAPASTDTQYF,TGTGCCAGCAGCTTAGCGCCGGCAAGCACAGATACGCAGTATTTT
TRBV7-2,NA,NA,TRBJ1-1,CASSFRTENTEAFF,TGTGCCAGCAGCTTTCGGACCGAGAACACTGAAGCTTTCTTT
TRBV12-5,NA,TRBD1,TRBJ1-1,CASGLGTGAEAFF,TGTGCTAGTGGTTTAGGGACAGGGGCTGAAGCTTTCTTT
TRBV7-8,NA,TRBD1,TRBJ2-7,CASSLAGTGRSYEQYF,TGTGCCAGCAGCTTAGCCGGGACAGGGCGCTCCTACGAGCAGTACTTC
TRBV20-1,few,NA,TRBJ1-5,CSGKTRGSNQPQHF,TGCAGTGGTAAGACCAGGGGTAGCAATCAGCCCCAGCATTTT
TRBV30,NA,NA,TRBJ2-2,CAWRAHGGSGELFF,TGTGCCTGGAGGGCCCATGGCGGATCCGGGGAGCTGTTTTTT
TRBV20-1,NA,TRBD1,TRBJ1-2,CSARRQGLDGYTF,TGCAGTGCGAGACGACAGGGTTTGGATGGCTACACCTTC
TRBV20-1,medium-sized,NA,TRBJ1-2,CSARETGGQGYGYTF,TGCAGTGCTAGAGAAACGGGGGGGCAAGGTTATGGCTACACCTTC
TRBV18,NA,NA,TRBJ2-1,CASSPRQKDEQFF,TGTGCCAGCTCACCGAGGCAAAAGGATGAGCAGTTCTTC
TRBV18,NA,TRBD1,TRBJ1-5,CASSPLGTGGLDNQPQHF,TGTGCCAGCTCACCACTTGGGACAGGGGGATTGGACAATCAGCCCCAGCATTTT
TRBV27,NA,NA,TRBJ2-5,CASSFRGETQYF,TGTGCCAGCAGTTTCCGGGGAGAGACCCAGTACTTC
TRBV19,NA,TRBD1,TRBJ1-1,CASSNPGQGAVMSTEAFF,TGTGCCAGTAGTAACCCCGGACAGGGGGCGGTTATGAGCACTGAAGCTTTCTTT
TRBV20-1,NA,NA,TRBJ2-3,CSARKVRSLSTDTQYF,TGCAGTGCTAGAAAGGTCAGGAGTTTAAGCACAGATACGCAGTATTTT
TRBV10-3,NA,NA,TRBJ1-6,CAISGQPSSYNSPLHF,TGTGCCATCAGCGGACAGCCGAGCTCCTATAATTCACCCCTCCACTTT
TRBV7-2,NA,TRBD2,TRBJ2-3,CASSLGPSGGGHTQYF,TGTGCCAGCAGCTTAGGTCCCAGCGGGGGGGGTCATACGCAGTATTTT
TRBV4-1,NA,NA,TRBJ2-3,CASSPDGATDTQYF,TGCGCCAGCAGCCCCGACGGAGCAACAGATACGCAGTATTTT
TRBV5-4,few,NA,TRBJ1-2,CASSLDGNYGYTF,TGTGCCAGCAGCTTGGACGGGAACTATGGCTACACCTTC
TRBV20-1,NA,TRBD1,TRBJ2-7,CSAGRDRESNEQYF,TGCAGTGCTGGCCGCGACAGGGAAAGTAACGAGCAGTACTTC
TRBV20-1,NA,TRBD2,TRBJ2-2,CSAGGGAGGYANTGELFF,TGCAGTGCTGGAGGTGGAGCGGGGGGTTACGCGAACACCGGGGAGCTGTTTTTT
TRBV4-1,few,NA,TRBJ1-3,CASSQVDMGMLAGNTIYF,TGCGCCAGCAGCCAAGTGGATATGGGCATGCTAGCTGGAAACACCATATATTTT
TRBV12-3/TRBV12-4,NA,NA,TRBJ1-3,CASGSGNTIYF,TGTGCCAGCGGGTCTGGAAACACCATATATTTT
TRBV5-1,few,NA,TRBJ1-1,CASSFSGGLNTEAFF,TGCGCCAGCAGCTTTTCGGGGGGCTTGAACACTGAAGCTTTCTTT
TRBV6-5,NA,NA,TRBJ1-2,CASSYSGGVGYTF,TGTGCCAGCAGTTACTCAGGAGGGGTAGGCTACACCTTC
TRBV6-1,few,TRBD2,TRBJ2-5,CASTPPGGETQYF,TGTGCCAGCACCCCACCGGGGGGGGAGACCCAGTACTTC
TRBV10-2,NA,NA,TRBJ2-5,CASSETGFQETQYF,TGCGCCAGCAGTGAGACGGGGTTTCAAGAGACCCAGTACTTC
TRBV7-8,NA,TRBD1,TRBJ1-5,CASSPGQGSNQPQHF,TGTGCCAGCAGCCCCGGACAGGGGAGCAATCAGCCCCAGCATTTT
TRBV6-1,few,NA,TRBJ1-2,CASSDPGTGYTF,TGTGCCAGCAGTGATCCAGGGACAGGCTACACCTTC
TRBV30,NA,NA,TRBJ2-2,CAWRGIKNTGELFF,TGTGCCTGGAGGGGGATCAAGAACACCGGGGAGCTGTTTTTT
TRBV27,NA,NA,TRBJ1-1,CASSLSPQGNTEAFF,TGTGCCAGCAGTTTGTCCCCCCAGGGAAACACTGAAGCTTTCTTT
TRBV6-1,few,NA,TRBJ1-3,CASTPGGDGSGNTIYF,TGTGCCAGCACCCCGGGCGGGGACGGGTCTGGAAACACCATATATTTT
TRBV21-1,few,NA,TRBJ1-2,CASSADRGKGGYTF,TGTGCCAGCAGCGCGGACAGGGGGAAAGGAGGCTACACCTTC
TRBV12-3/TRBV12-4,NA,TRBD1,TRBJ1-1,CASSPGTGASTEAFF,TGTGCCAGCAGTCCGGGGACAGGGGCAAGCACTGAAGCTTTCTTT
TRBV11-2,NA,NA,TRBJ1-1,CASSFLMTDTEAFF,TGTGCCAGCAGCTTCCTTATGACGGACACTGAAGCTTTCTTT
TRBV19,NA,NA,TRBJ1-2,CASSLGTFIYGYTF,TGTGCCAGTAGTCTAGGGACATTTATCTATGGCTACACCTTC
TRBV28,few,NA,TRBJ1-5,CASSLSDKKVQHF,TGTGCCAGCAGTTTGTCGGACAAGAAAGTCCAGCATTTT
TRBV19,few,TRBD1,TRBJ1-1,CASSIANSRTGGSEAFF,TGTGCCAGTAGTATAGCGAACTCCCGGACAGGGGGCTCTGAAGCTTTCTTT
TRBV18,few,NA,TRBJ2-6,CASSASRSSGANVLTF,TGTGCCAGCTCAGCAAGTAGGAGCTCTGGGGCCAACGTCCTGACTTTC
TRBV2,NA,NA,TRBJ2-7,CASFRDTNYEQYF,TGTGCCAGCTTCAGGGACACGAACTACGAGCAGTACTTC
TRBV20-1,NA,TRBD1,TRBJ1-2,CSARDHRGYGYTF,TGCAGTGCTAGAGATCACAGGGGCTATGGCTACACCTTC
TRBV6-1,few,TRBD1,TRBJ1-6,CASEVRGQGSSYNSPLHF,TGTGCCAGCGAGGTGAGGGGACAGGGTTCCTCCTATAATTCACCCCTCCACTTT
TRBV5-1,few,NA,TRBJ1-5,CASSFQGDSNQPQHF,TGCGCCAGCAGCTTCCAGGGCGATAGCAATCAGCCCCAGCATTTT
TRBV5-6,NA,TRBD2,TRBJ2-5,CASSLGLAVTRAQYF,TGTGCCAGCAGCCTAGGACTAGCGGTTACTAGAGCCCAGTACTTC
TRBV25-1,NA,NA,TRBJ2-2,CASSDPGANTGELFF,TGTGCCAGCAGTGATCCGGGAGCGAACACCGGGGAGCTGTTTTTT
TRBV25-1,NA,TRBD2,TRBJ2-5,CASQRDYQETQYF,TGTGCCAGTCAACGGGACTATCAAGAGACCCAGTACTTC
TRBV12-3/TRBV12-4,NA,NA,TRBJ1-6,CASSFLRDSPLHF,TGTGCCAGCAGTTTTTTAAGGGATTCACCCCTCCACTTT
TRBV27,few,NA,TRBJ1-2,CASTINPRGLYGYTF,TGTGCCAGCACCATCAATCCCCGGGGGCTCTATGGCTACACCTTC
TRBV20-1,few,NA,TRBJ1-6,CSARGAGTQDSPLHF,TGCAGTGCTAGAGGGGCGGGGACGCAAGATTCACCCCTCCACTTT